The T cell receptor (beta chain) under discussion was sequenced for a study of shared T cell receptors in the human thymus. The length of the CDR3 is 15 residues. Trimming stripped 4 bases from V and 5 bases from J, with 17 bases between. Germline values: CDR1 SGHAT, CDR2 FQNNGV. Profiled with immunoSEQ multiplex PCR; TCRdb holds only in-frame clones, not every one. The table lists just under 550,000 clones, 70% to 80% of them singletons. Only one count was recorded for this clone. These data also formed part of another study, on human thymus T cells. This second study says: Thymic and blood repertoires appeared to carry a bias in their V and J gene usage.

The sequenced sample was thymocytes. The clonotype was recovered from a boy under two years old with a congenital heart defect. This chain connects TRBV11-2 to TRBJ1-1, with unresolved D. CDR3 loop: CASSSEEGKETEAFF. The DNA of the CDR3 is TGTGCCAGCAGCTCCGAAGAGGGAAAAGAGACTGAAGCTTTCTTT.